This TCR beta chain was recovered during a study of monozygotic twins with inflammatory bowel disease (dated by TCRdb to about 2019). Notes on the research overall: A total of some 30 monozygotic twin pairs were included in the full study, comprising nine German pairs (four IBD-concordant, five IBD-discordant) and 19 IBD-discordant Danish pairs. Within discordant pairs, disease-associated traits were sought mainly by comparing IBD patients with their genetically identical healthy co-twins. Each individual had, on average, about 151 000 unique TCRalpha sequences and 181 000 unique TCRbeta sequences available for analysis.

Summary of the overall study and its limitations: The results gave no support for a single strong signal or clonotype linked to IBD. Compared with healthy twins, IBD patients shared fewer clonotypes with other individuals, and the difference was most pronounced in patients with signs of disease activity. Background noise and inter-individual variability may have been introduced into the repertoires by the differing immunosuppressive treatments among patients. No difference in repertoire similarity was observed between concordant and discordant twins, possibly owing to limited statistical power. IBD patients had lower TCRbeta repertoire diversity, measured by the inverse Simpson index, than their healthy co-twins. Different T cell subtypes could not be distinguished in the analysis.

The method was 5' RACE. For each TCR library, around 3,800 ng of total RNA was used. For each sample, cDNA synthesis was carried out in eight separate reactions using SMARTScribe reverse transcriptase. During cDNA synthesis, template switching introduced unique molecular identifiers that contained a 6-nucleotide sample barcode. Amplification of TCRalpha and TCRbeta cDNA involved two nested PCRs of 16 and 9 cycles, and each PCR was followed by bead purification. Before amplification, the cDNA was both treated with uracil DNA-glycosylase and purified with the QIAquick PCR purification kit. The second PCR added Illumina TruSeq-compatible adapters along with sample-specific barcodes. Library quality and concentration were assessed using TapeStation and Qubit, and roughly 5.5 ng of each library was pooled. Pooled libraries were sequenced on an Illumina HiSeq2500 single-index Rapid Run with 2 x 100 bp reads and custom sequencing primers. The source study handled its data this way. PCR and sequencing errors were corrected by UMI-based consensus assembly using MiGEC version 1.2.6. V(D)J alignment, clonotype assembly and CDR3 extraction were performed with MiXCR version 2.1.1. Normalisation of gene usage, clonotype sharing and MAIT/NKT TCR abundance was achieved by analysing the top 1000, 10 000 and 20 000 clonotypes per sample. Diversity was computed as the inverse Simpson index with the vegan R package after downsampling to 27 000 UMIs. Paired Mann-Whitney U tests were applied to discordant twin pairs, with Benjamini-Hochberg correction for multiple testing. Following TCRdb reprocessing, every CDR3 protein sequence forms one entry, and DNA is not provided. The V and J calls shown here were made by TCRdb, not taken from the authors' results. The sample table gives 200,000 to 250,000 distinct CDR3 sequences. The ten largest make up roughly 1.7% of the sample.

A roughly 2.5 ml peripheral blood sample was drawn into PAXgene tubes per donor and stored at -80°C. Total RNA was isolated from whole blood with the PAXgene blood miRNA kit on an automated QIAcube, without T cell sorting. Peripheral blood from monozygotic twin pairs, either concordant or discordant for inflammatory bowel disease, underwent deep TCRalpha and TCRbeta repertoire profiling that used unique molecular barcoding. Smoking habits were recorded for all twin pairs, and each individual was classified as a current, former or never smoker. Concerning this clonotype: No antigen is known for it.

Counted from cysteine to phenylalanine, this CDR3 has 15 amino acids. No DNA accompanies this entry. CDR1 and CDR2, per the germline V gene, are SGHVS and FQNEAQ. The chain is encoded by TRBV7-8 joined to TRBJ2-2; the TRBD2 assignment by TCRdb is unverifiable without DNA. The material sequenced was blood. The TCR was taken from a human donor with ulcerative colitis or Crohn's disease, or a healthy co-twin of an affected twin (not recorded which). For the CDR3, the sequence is CASSSNGLGTGELFF.